The source of this T cell receptor beta chain is a study of CD8 T cells in ankylosing spondylitis. In TCRdb, the 5' RACE reads were re-called with MiXCR into one record per CDR3 protein. This sample has hundreds of thousands of distinct CDR3 sequences, with around 25% found just once. Study outcomes and limitations: From matched ankylosing spondylitis synovial fluid, disease-linked clones were reportedly recovered at significantly enriched levels.

This clonotype was seen many times. Its antigen is not known. The CDR3 covers 15 residues. V was pared by 2 bases and J by 1 base, with 10 bases between. The chain joins TRBV12-3 or TRBV12-4 to TRBJ2-3, with D perhaps TRBD2 (5 bases). The TCR was taken from a male donor with ankylosing spondylitis or in good health (not recorded which). The sample comprised blood, either unsorted or a sorted T cell fraction (not recorded which). This CDR3 is CASSLRTLGTDTQYF. Here the CDR3 DNA reads TGTGCCAGCAGTTTACGGACTCTCGGCACAGATACGCAGTATTTT.